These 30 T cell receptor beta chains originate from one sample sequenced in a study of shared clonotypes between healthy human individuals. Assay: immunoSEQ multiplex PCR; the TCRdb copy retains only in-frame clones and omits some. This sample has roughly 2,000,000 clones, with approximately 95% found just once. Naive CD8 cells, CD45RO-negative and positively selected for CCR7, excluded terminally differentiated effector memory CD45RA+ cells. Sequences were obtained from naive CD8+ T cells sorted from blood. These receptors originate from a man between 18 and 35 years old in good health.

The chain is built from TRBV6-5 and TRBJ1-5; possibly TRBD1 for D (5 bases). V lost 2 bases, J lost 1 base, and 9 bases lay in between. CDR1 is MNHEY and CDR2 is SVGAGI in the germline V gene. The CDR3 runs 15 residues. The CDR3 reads CASSYRAGSNQPQHF. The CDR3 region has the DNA TGTGCCAGCAGTTACCGAGCAGGGAGCAATCAGCCCCAGCATTTT.

CDR3 sequence: CASSESGTGEVGEQFF. CDR3 DNA: TGTGCCAGCAGTGAATCGGGGACAGGGGAGGTTGGTGAGCAGTTCTTC. The chain uses TRBV2 and TRBJ2-1; TRBD1 matches 10 bases. This CDR3 region has 16 residues. CDR1 SNHLY and CDR2 FYNNEI come from the germline V gene. V lost 2 bases to trimming and J lost 9 bases; unmatched junction nucleotides: 10.

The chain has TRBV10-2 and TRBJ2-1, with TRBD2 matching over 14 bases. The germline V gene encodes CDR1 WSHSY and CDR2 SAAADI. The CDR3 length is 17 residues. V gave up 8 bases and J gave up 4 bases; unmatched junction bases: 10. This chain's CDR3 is CASEGLAGVGRYNEQFF. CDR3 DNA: TGCGCCAGCGAGGGACTAGCGGGAGTTGGAAGGTACAATGAGCAGTTCTTC.

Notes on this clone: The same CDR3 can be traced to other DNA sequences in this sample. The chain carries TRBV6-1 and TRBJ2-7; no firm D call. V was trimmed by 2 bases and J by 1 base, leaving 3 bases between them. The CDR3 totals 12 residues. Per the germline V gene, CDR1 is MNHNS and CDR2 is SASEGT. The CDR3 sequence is CASSETSYEQYF. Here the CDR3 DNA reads TGTGCCAGCAGTGAAACTTCCTACGAGCAGTACTTC.

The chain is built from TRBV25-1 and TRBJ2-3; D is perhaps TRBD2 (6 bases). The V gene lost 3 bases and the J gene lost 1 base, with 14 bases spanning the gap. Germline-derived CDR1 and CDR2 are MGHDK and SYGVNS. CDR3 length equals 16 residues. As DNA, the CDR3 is TGTGCCAGCAGTGACTTAGTAGCGGTCGGCACAGATACGCAGTATTTT. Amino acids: CASSDLVAVGTDTQYF.

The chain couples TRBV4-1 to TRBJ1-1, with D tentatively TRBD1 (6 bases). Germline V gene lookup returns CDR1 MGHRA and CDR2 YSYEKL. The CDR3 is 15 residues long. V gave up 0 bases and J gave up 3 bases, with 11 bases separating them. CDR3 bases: TGCGCCAGCAGCCAAGAAGTAACAGGGTACACTGAAGCTTTCTTT. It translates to CASSQEVTGYTEAFF.

This CDR3 is CSVEDYGTDTQYF. CDR3 sequence (DNA): TGCAGCGTTGAAGACTACGGCACAGATACGCAGTATTTT. This chain joins TRBV29-1 and TRBJ2-3, with D hard to call. Germline V CDR1 and CDR2: SQVTM, ANQGSEA. The V end lost 0 bases, the J end lost 1 base, and 5 bases lay between the germline ends. The CDR3 totals 13 residues.

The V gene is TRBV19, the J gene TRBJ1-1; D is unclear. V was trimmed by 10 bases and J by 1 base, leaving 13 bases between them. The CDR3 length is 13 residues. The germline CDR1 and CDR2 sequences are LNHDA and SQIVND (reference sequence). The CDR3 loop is CATALTENTEAFF. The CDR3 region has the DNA TGTGCCACCGCCCTGACGGAGAACACTGAAGCTTTCTTT.

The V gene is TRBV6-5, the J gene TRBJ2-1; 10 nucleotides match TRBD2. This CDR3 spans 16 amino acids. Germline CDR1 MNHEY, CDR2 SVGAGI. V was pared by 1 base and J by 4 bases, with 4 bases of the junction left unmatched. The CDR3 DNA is TGTGCCAGCAGTTACTATCTAGCGGGGGATTACAATGAGCAGTTCTTC. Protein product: CASSYYLAGDYNEQFF.

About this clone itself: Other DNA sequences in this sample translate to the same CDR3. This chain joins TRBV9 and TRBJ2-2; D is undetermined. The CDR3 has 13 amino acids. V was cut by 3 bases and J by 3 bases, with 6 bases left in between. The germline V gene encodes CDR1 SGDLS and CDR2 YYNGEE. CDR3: CASSDRHTGELFF. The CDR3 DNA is TGTGCCAGCAGCGACAGACACACCGGGGAGCTGTTTTTT.

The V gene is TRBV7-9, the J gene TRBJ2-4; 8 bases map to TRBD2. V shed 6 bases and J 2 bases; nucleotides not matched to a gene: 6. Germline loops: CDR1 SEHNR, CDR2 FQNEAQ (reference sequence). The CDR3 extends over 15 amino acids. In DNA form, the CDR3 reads TGTGCCAGCAGTATTAGCGGGGAATCCAAAAACATTCAGTACTTC. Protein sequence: CASSISGESKNIQYF.

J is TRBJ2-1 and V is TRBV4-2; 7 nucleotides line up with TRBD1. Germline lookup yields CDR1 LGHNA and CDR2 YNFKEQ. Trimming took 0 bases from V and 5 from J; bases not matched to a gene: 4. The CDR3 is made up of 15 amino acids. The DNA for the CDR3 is TGTGCCAGCAGCCAAGATGGGGGACAGAACAATGAGCAGTTCTTC. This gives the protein CASSQDGGQNNEQFF.

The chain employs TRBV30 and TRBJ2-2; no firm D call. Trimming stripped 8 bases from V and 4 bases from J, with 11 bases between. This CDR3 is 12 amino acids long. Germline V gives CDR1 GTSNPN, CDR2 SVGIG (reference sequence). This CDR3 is CAHTLITGELFF. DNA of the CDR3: TGTGCCCATACTTTGATCACCGGGGAGCTGTTTTTT.

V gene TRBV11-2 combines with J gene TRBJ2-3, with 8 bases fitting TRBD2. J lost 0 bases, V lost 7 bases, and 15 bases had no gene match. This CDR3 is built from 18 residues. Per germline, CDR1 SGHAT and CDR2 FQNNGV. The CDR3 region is CASTSLILSGASTDTQYF. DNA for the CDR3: TGTGCCAGCACCAGCTTAATCCTTAGCGGGGCTAGCACAGATACGCAGTATTTT.

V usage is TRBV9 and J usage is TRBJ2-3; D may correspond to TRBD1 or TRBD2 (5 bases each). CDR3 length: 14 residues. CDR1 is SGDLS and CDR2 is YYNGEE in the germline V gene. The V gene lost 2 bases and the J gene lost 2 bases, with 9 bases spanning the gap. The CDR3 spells CASSVGEITDTQYF. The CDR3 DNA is TGTGCCAGCAGCGTGGGGGAGATCACAGATACGCAGTATTTT.

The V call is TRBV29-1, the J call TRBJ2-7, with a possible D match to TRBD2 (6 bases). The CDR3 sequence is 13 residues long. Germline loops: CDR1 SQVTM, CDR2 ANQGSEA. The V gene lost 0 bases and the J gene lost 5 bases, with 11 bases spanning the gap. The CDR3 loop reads CSVEEVGGDEQYF. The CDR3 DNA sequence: TGCAGCGTTGAAGAGGTGGGAGGTGACGAGCAGTACTTC.

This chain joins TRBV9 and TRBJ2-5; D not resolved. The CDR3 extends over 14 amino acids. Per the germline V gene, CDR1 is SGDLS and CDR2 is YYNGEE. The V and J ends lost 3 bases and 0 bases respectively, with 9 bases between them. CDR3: CASSEDWDQETQYF. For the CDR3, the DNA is TGTGCCAGCAGCGAGGATTGGGACCAAGAGACCCAGTACTTC. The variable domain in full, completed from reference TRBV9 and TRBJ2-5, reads DSGVTQTPKHLITATGQRVTLRCSPRSGDLSVYWYQQSLDQGLQFLIQYYNGEERAKGNILERFSAQQFPDLHSELNLSSLELGDSALYFCASSEDWDQETQYFGPGTRLLVL.

The CDR3 spells CAWSVLAGESYNEQFF. The CDR3 nucleotides read TGTGCCTGGAGTGTGCTAGCGGGAGAGTCCTACAATGAGCAGTTCTTC. The chain carries TRBV30 and TRBJ2-1, with 10 bases lining up with TRBD2. Germline CDR1 reads GTSNPN; CDR2 reads SVGIG (reference sequence). The CDR3 sequence is 16 residues long. With 0 bases clipped from V and 1 base from J, the junction kept 3 bases outside the gene matches.

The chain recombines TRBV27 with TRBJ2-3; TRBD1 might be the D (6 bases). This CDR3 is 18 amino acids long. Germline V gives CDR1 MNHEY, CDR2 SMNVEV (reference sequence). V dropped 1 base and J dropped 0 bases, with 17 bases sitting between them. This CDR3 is CASSLLGGGQPSTDTQYF. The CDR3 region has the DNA TGTGCCAGCAGTTTATTGGGTGGGGGACAACCTAGCACAGATACGCAGTATTTT.

The CDR3 nucleotides read TGTGCCAGCAGCGGCCCGGACCTTCTAGCGGGGGACGCAGATACGCAGTATTTT. Residues: CASSGPDLLAGDADTQYF. The chain joins TRBV13 to TRBJ2-3, with 10 bases lining up with TRBD2. The trim removed 5 bases at V and 4 bases at J, leaving 15 bases unmatched. CDR1 PRHDT and CDR2 FYEKMQ come from the germline V gene (reference sequence). CDR3 size: 18 residues.

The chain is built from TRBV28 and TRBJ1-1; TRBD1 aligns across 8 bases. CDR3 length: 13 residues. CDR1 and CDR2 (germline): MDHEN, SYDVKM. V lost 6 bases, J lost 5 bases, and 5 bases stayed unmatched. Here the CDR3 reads CASSPTGVTEAFF. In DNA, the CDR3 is TGTGCCAGCAGCCCGACAGGGGTTACTGAAGCTTTCTTT.

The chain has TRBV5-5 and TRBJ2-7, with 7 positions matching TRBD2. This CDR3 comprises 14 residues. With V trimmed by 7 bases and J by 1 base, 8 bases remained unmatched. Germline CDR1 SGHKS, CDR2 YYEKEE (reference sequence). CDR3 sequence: CASLAGGNSYEQYF. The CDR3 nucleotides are TGTGCCAGCCTGGCCGGGGGGAATTCCTACGAGCAGTACTTC.

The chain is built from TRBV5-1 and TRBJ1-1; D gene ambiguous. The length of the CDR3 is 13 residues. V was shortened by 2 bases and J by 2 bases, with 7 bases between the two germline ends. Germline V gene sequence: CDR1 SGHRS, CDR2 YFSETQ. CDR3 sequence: CASSFFSNTEAFF. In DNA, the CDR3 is TGCGCCAGCAGCTTCTTTAGTAACACTGAAGCTTTCTTT.

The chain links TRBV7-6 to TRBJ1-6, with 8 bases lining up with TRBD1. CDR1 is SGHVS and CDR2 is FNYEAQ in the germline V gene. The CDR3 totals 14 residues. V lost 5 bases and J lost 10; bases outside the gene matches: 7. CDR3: CASSPGTGSSPLHF. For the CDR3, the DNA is TGTGCCAGCAGCCCAGGGACAGGCTCCTCACCCCTCCACTTT.

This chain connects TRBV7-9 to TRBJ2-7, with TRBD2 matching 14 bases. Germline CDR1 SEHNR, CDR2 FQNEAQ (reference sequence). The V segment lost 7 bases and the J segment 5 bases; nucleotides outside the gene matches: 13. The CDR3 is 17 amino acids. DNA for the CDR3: TGTGCCAGCATCCCAGGGGGCGCGGGACTAGCGGGAGACGAGCAGTACTTC. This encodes CASIPGGAGLAGDEQYF.

Written as DNA, the CDR3 is TGTGCCAGCGCTCGGACTAGCGGGGCCTACGAGCAGTACTTC. This gives the protein CASARTSGAYEQYF. This chain connects TRBV7-9 to TRBJ2-7; 12 nucleotides agree with TRBD2. The CDR3 consists of 14 residues. CDR1 SEHNR and CDR2 FQNEAQ come from the germline V gene (reference sequence). With V trimmed by 8 bases and J by 2 bases, 4 bases remained unmatched.

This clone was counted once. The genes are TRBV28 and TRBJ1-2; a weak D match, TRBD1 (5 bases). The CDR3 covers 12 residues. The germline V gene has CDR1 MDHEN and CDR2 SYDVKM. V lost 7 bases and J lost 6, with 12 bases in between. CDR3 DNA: TGTGCCAGCAACCTCCGGGGGGATGGCTACACCTTC. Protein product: CASNLRGDGYTF.

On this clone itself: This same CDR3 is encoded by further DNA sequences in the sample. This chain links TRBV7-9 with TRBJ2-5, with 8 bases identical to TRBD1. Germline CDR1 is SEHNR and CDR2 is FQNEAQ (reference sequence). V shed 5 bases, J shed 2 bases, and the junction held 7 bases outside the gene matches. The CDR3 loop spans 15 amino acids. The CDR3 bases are TGTGCCAGCAGCCAGGGCCAGGGGGCTCAAGAGACCCAGTACTTC. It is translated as CASSQGQGAQETQYF. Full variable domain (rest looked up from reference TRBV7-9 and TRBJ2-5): DTGVSQNPRHKITKRGQNVTFRCDPISEHNRLYWYRQTLGQGPEFLTYFQNEAQLEKSRLLSDRFSAERPKGSFSTLEIQRTEQGDSAMYLCASSQGQGAQETQYFGPGTRLLVL.

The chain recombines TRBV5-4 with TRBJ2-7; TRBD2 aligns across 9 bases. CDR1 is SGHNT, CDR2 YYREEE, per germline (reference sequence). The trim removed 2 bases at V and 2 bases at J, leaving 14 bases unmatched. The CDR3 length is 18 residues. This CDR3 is CASSFRLAGHLGTYEQYF. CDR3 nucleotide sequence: TGTGCCAGCAGCTTCCGGCTAGCGGGACACCTCGGGACCTACGAGCAGTACTTC.

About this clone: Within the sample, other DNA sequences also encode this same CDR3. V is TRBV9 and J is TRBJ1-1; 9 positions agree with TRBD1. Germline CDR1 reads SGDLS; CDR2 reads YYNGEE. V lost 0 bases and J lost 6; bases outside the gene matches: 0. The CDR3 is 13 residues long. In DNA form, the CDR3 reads TGTGCCAGCAGCGTAGGGACAGGGGCTGAAGCTTTCTTT. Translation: CASSVGTGAEAFF.